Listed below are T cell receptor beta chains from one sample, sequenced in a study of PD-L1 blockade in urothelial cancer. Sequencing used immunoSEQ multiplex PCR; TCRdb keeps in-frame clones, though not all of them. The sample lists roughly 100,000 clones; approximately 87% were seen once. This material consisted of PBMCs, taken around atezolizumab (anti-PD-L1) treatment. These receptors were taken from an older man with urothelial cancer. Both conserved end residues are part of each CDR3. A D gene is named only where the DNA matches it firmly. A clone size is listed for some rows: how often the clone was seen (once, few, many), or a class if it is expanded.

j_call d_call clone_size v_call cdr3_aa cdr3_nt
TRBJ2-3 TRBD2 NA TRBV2 CASSEAGTSGGDPMTDTQYF TGTGCCAGCAGTGAAGCCGGGACTAGCGGGGGGGATCCGATGACAGATACGCAGTATTTT
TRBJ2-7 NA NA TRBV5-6 CASSPEWEDGEQYF TGTGCCAGCAGCCCGGAATGGGAGGACGGGGAGCAGTACTTC
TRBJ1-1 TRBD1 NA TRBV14 CASSAHRGPEAFF TGTGCCAGCAGCGCCCACAGGGGGCCTGAAGCTTTCTTT
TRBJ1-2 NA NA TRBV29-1 CSVEVTREDGYTF TGCAGCGTTGAAGTTACCCGAGAGGATGGCTACACCTTC
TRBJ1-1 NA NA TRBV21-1 CASSPGGDRLLLRAEAFF TGTGCCAGCAGCCCCGGTGGGGACAGGCTTTTATTGAGAGCTGAAGCTTTCTTT
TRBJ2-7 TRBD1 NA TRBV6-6 CASSLGDSQLYEQYF TGTGCCAGCAGCCTAGGGGACAGCCAACTTTACGAGCAGTACTTC
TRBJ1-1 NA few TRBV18 CASSPFRQLRGNTEAFF TGTGCCAGCTCACCGTTTCGACAGCTCCGTGGGAACACTGAAGCTTTCTTT
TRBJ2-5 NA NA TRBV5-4 CASSLEGGQETQYF TGTGCCAGCAGCTTGGAAGGGGGCCAAGAGACCCAGTACTTC
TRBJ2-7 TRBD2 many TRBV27 CASREREGSYEQYF TGTGCCAGCAGGGAGCGGGAAGGGAGCTACGAGCAGTACTTC
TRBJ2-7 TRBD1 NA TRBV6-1 CASSEMRQGIYEQYF TGTGCCAGCAGTGAAATGAGACAGGGTATCTACGAGCAGTACTTC
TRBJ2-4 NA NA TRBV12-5 CASGSTGAKNIQYF TGTGCTAGTGGTTCGACGGGAGCCAAAAACATTCAGTACTTC
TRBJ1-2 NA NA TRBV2 CASSEAWGGNYGYTF TGTGCCAGCAGTGAAGCGTGGGGGGGTAACTATGGCTACACCTTC
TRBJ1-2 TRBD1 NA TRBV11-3 CASSLSQAGTDGYTF TGTGCCAGCAGCTTGTCTCAAGCCGGGACAGATGGCTACACCTTC